The 26 T cell receptor beta chains presented below share a single source sample, sequenced in a study of T cell changes during pregnancy in multiple sclerosis. Using immunoSEQ multiplex PCR, the repertoire was profiled, and TCRdb retains in-frame clones only, with some absent. This table has around 92,000 clones, around 93% appearing once. The specimen comprised peripheral blood, sampled after pregnancy. The receptors here all came from a female donor with multiple sclerosis, enrolled in a pregnancy study.

The V call is TRBV5-1, the J call TRBJ1-2, with TRBD1 matching 7 bases. J lost 4 bases, V lost 5 bases, and 8 bases had no gene match. CDR3 size: 14 residues. Germline-derived CDR1 and CDR2 are SGHRS and YFSETQ. The CDR3 sequence: CASREGQTPYGYTF. CDR3 DNA sequence: TGCGCCAGCAGAGAGGGACAGACCCCCTATGGCTACACCTTC.

J is TRBJ2-1 and V is TRBV5-5; 9 positions match TRBD2. The germline V gene encodes CDR1 SGHKS and CDR2 YYEKEE (reference sequence). The CDR3 runs 18 residues. Trimming removed 0 bases from V and 3 bases from J; junction bases left unmatched: 10. The CDR3, as DNA: TGTGCCAGCAGCTTGGCCGGTATAGCGGGGGCACACTACAATGAGCAGTTCTTC. It yields the protein CASSLAGIAGAHYNEQFF.

The chain carries TRBV20-1 and TRBJ1-2, with D hard to call. Germline CDR1 and CDR2: DFQATT and SNEGSKA (reference sequence). V lost 5 bases to trimming and J lost 8 bases, with 12 bases between them. This CDR3 contains 11 residues. The chain's CDR3 is CSAGLGRGYTF. In DNA, the CDR3 is TGCAGTGCTGGATTGGGGAGAGGCTACACCTTC.

The rearrangement joins TRBV15 to TRBJ2-7; 11 bases agree with TRBD2. The V and J ends lost 3 bases and 6 bases, in that order; junction bases with no gene match: 7. Germline V lookup: CDR1 LNHNV, CDR2 YYDKDF (reference sequence). The CDR3 is made up of 15 amino acids. The CDR3 spells CATSRGTSGSLEQYF. The CDR3 nucleotides read TGTGCCACCAGCAGGGGGACTAGCGGCAGCCTCGAGCAGTACTTC.

The rearrangement uses TRBV23-1 and TRBJ1-5, with 8 nucleotides matching TRBD1. TRBV23-1 is noted as an ORF with a role that remains uncertain. The CDR3 totals 14 residues. The V gene end was trimmed by 7 bases and the J gene end by 5 bases; junction bases not matched to a gene: 7. The CDR3 protein is CASTRTGKDQPQHF. The CDR3 DNA is TGCGCCAGCACCCGGACAGGGAAGGATCAGCCCCAGCATTTT.

This rearrangement joins TRBV7-9 to TRBJ2-7; tentatively, D is TRBD1 (6 bases). The V and J ends lost 5 bases and 2 bases respectively, with 19 bases between them. Germline CDR1 reads SEHNR; CDR2 reads FQNEAQ (reference sequence). This CDR3 has 16 residues. As DNA, the CDR3 is TGTGCCAGCAGCACCGCTACCGGGACACGGACCTACGAGCAGTACTTC. Translated: CASSTATGTRTYEQYF.

The chain's CDR3 is CASRYRGPGVTMNTEAFF. CDR3 coding DNA: TGTGCCAGCAGGTACAGGGGGCCCGGGGTAACGATGAACACTGAAGCTTTCTTT. J is TRBJ1-1 and V is TRBV13, with 9 bases aligning to TRBD1. Germline assignment: CDR1 PRHDT and CDR2 FYEKMQ (reference sequence). This CDR3 spans 18 amino acids. With 6 bases clipped from V and 0 bases from J, the junction kept 14 bases outside the gene matches.

The genes are TRBV29-1 and TRBJ2-7; TRBD2 matches at 11 bases. Trimming removed 6 bases from V and 7 bases from J; junction bases left unmatched: 8. Germline assignment: CDR1 SQVTM and CDR2 ANQGSEA. The CDR3 contains 13 residues. The CDR3 loop reads CSVAGLAAREQYF. The CDR3 region has the DNA TGCAGCGTGGCGGGACTAGCGGCTCGGGAGCAGTACTTC.

This clone was detected once. The V gene is TRBV4-3, the J gene TRBJ1-2, with 7 bases matching TRBD1. Germline V gives CDR1 LGHNA, CDR2 YSLEER. Unmatched junction bases numbered 19, after V lost 1 base and J lost 8 bases. The CDR3 loop spans 18 amino acids. The DNA for the CDR3 is TGCGCCAGCAGCCAAGTACAGGGGAGCGTGGGGAAAGCGAGAGGCTACACCTTC. This gives the protein CASSQVQGSVGKARGYTF.

This rearrangement joins TRBV29-1 to TRBJ2-1; tentatively, D is TRBD2 (5 bases). V lost 6 bases, J lost 2 bases, and 14 bases lay in between. The CDR3 spans 14 residues. CDR1 and CDR2 from the germline V gene are SQVTM and ANQGSEA. CDR3 in amino acids: CSVPGMRAYNEQFF. The CDR3 bases are TGCAGCGTCCCGGGGATGCGGGCCTACAATGAGCAGTTCTTC.

The J gene is TRBJ1-1, the V gene TRBV14; 8 bases fit TRBD1. There are 15 residues in the CDR3. Germline trimming cut 3 bases from V and 0 bases from J; bases unmatched to any gene: 3. The V gene's germline CDR1 is SGHDN and CDR2 FVKESK. CDR3 protein: CASSQRTGLNTEAFF. As DNA, the CDR3 is TGTGCCAGCAGCCAGAGGACAGGGCTGAACACTGAAGCTTTCTTT. Together with reference TRBV14 and TRBJ1-1, the CDR3 gives the full variable domain: EAGVTQFPSHSVIEKGQTVTLRCDPISGHDNLYWYRRVMGKEIKFLLHFVKESKQDESGMPNNRFLAERTGGTYSTLKVQPAELEDSGVYFCASSQRTGLNTEAFFGQGTRLTVV.

The V gene is TRBV19, the J gene TRBJ2-2; TRBD1 matches at 8 bases. This CDR3 has 16 amino acids. After removal of 3 bases from V and 5 bases from J, the junction contained 8 bases not matched to a gene. CDR1 is LNHDA and CDR2 is SQIVND in the germline V gene (reference sequence). Here the CDR3 DNA reads TGTGCCAGTAGTATTGGAACAGGGGGTGGTACCGGGGAGCTGTTTTTT. This gives the protein CASSIGTGGGTGELFF.

This clone has more than one count but fewer than ten. This chain links TRBV30 with TRBJ1-1, with D possibly TRBD1 on 5 matching bases. The CDR3 length is 14 residues. Trimming shortened V by 4 bases and J by 11 bases, and 23 bases separated the two germline ends. Germline loops: CDR1 GTSNPN, CDR2 SVGIG (reference sequence). CDR3 loop: CAWMIGQLPTVAFF. The CDR3, as DNA: TGTGCCTGGATGATAGGACAACTCCCGACTGTTGCTTTCTTT.

The chain carries TRBV6-1 and TRBJ1-2; no clear D. The CDR3 runs 10 residues. From germline, CDR1 is MNHNS and CDR2 SASEGT. The ends were cut back, 6 bases at V and 6 bases at J, with 5 bases in the middle. The CDR3 here is CASSQDGYTF. The CDR3 nucleotides read TGTGCCAGCAGCCAGGATGGCTACACCTTC.

This chain uses TRBV19 with TRBJ2-7, with D perhaps TRBD2 (6 bases). The CDR3 sequence is 13 residues long. Looked up from germline, CDR1 is LNHDA and CDR2 is SQIVND (reference sequence). Trimming removed 7 bases from V and 3 bases from J, with 13 bases in between. CDR3 in DNA: TGTGCCAGTATGGGGGGAGAGGGCTACGAGCAGTACTTC. Amino acid sequence: CASMGGEGYEQYF.

The genes are TRBV9 and TRBJ2-7, with TRBD1 matching 8 bases. The CDR3 totals 14 residues. The V segment lost 4 bases and the J segment 4 bases; nucleotides outside the gene matches: 7. Per germline, CDR1 SGDLS and CDR2 YYNGEE. The CDR3 bases are TGTGCCAGCAGCCCCGCCCGACAGGGGTACGAGCAGTACTTC. Amino acid sequence: CASSPARQGYEQYF.

The rearrangement links TRBV11-2 to TRBJ2-1; D unresolved. V dropped 0 bases and J dropped 1 base, with 10 bases sitting between them. Germline values: CDR1 SGHAT, CDR2 FQNNGV. This CDR3 is built from 16 residues. For the CDR3, the DNA is TGTGCCAGCAGCTTAGATATTGGCAGATCCTACAATGAGCAGTTCTTC. Translating gives CASSLDIGRSYNEQFF.

This chain connects TRBV7-8 to TRBJ2-3; D remains ambiguous. This CDR3 contains 13 residues. Trimming took 0 bases from V and 6 from J, leaving 7 bases between them. The V gene's germline CDR1 is SGHVS and CDR2 FQNEAQ. For the CDR3, the DNA is TGTGCCAGCAGCTTAGCGAAAGCCGATACGCAGTATTTT. It is translated as CASSLAKADTQYF.

The chain couples TRBV27 to TRBJ1-2; weak D call: TRBD1 (5 bases). CDR1 is MNHEY, CDR2 SMNVEV, per germline (reference sequence). Trimming stripped 2 bases from V and 4 bases from J, with 11 bases between. This CDR3 has 14 residues. CDR3 DNA: TGTGCCAGCAGTTTAGGTCGGGACTTCTATGGCTACACCTTC. Its protein product is CASSLGRDFYGYTF.

The V call is TRBV18, the J call TRBJ2-7; 9 bases agree with TRBD1. This CDR3 is built from 15 residues. The trim removed 1 base at V and 2 bases at J, leaving 3 bases unmatched. The V gene's germline CDR1 is KGHSH and CDR2 LQKENI. CDR3 in amino acids: CASSPRDRVTYEQYF. Here the CDR3 DNA reads TGTGCCAGCTCACCACGGGACAGGGTAACCTACGAGCAGTACTTC.

The genes are TRBV7-9 and TRBJ2-1; possible D gene TRBD2, 5 bases. With 1 base removed from V and 6 bases from J, the gap between germline ends came to 13 bases. Per germline, CDR1 SEHNR and CDR2 FQNEAQ (reference sequence). The CDR3 is made up of 15 amino acids. This chain's CDR3 is CASSLDRISGNEQFF. CDR3 DNA sequence: TGTGCCAGCAGCTTAGACCGGATCAGCGGCAATGAGCAGTTCTTC.

This chain links TRBV5-1 with TRBJ2-7; 7 nucleotides align to TRBD2. The CDR3 has 13 amino acids. Germline CDR1 SGHRS, CDR2 YFSETQ. J was trimmed by 3 bases and V by 5 bases; bases with no gene match: 5. CDR3 DNA: TGCGCCAGCAGTAACAGCGGGGTCTACGAGCAGTACTTC. This sequence encodes CASSNSGVYEQYF.

This clone was found a few times. CDR3 amino acids: CATSVTRGNTGELFF. Written as DNA, the CDR3 is TGTGCCACCAGCGTAACCAGGGGGAACACCGGGGAGCTGTTTTTT. This chain uses TRBV15 with TRBJ2-2; a weak D match, TRBD1 (6 bases). V lost 5 bases and J 1 base, leaving 11 bases between the germline ends. The CDR3 loop spans 15 amino acids. Germline V lookup: CDR1 LNHNV, CDR2 YYDKDF (reference sequence).

V usage is TRBV7-8 and J usage is TRBJ1-5; TRBD1 is a possible D gene (6 bases). Germline loops: CDR1 SGHVS, CDR2 FQNEAQ. The CDR3 covers 15 residues. The V and J ends lost 3 bases and 6 bases respectively, with 15 bases between them. Here the CDR3 reads CASSFGRGAGQPQHF. The CDR3, as DNA: TGTGCCAGCAGCTTTGGGAGGGGGGCCGGTCAGCCCCAGCATTTT.

This chain connects TRBV7-9 to TRBJ2-7; no definite D call. The length of the CDR3 is 11 residues. Germline V gives CDR1 SEHNR, CDR2 FQNEAQ (reference sequence). V gave up 3 bases and J gave up 6 bases, with 6 bases separating them. As DNA, the CDR3 is TGTGCCAGCAGCTTTGGGCCCGAGCAGTACTTC. Its protein is CASSFGPEQYF.

The chain combines TRBV5-1 with TRBJ2-3; TRBD1 matches 9 bases. The CDR3 runs to 14 residues. Trimming at V came to 6 bases and at J to 6 bases, leaving 8 bases not matched to a gene. Germline V lookup: CDR1 SGHRS, CDR2 YFSETQ. In DNA form, the CDR3 reads TGCGCCAGCACCGGGACAGGGACGCCCGATACGCAGTATTTT. This sequence encodes CASTGTGTPDTQYF.